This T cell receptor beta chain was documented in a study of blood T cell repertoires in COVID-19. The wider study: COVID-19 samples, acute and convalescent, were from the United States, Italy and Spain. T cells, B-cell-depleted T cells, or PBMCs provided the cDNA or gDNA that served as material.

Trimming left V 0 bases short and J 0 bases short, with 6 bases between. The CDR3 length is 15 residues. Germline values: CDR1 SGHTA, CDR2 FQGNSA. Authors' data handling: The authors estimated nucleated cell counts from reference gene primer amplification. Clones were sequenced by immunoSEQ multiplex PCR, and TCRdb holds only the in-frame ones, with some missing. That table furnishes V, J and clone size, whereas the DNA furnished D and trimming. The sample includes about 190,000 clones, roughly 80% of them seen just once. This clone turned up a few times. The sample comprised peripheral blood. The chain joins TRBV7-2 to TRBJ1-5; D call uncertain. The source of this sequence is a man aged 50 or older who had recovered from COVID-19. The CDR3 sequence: CASSLAAYSNQPQHF. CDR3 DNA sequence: TGTGCCAGCAGCTTAGCGGCTTATAGCAATCAGCCCCAGCATTTT.